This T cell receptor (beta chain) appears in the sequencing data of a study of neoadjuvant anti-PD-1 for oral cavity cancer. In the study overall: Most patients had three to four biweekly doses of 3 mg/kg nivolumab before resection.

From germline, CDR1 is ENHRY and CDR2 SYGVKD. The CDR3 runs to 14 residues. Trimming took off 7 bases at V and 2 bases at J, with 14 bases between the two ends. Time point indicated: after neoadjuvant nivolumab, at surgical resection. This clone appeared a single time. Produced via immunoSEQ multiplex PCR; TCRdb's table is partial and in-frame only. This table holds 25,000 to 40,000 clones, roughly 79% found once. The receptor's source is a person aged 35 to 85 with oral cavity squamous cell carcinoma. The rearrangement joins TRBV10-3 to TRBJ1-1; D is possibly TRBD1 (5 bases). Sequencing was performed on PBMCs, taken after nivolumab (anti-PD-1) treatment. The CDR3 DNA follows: TGTGCCATCAAGGCAGGGAATGGAAACACTGAAGCTTTCTTT. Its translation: CAIKAGNGNTEAFF.